The rows below give T cell receptor beta chains drawn from one sample of a study of CXCR3-negative and CXCR3-positive naive CD8 T cells. TCRdb reprocessed the 5' RACE reads and stores each CDR3 protein as one record, lacking DNA. This repertoire comprises around 45,000 distinct CDR3 sequences; its ten largest clones make up 1.5% to 2%. Sequences were obtained from naive CXCR3- CD8+ T cells from blood. The origin of the receptors is a human donor in good health. Some clones in this sample may be carry-over from other donors' samples. The CDR3 runs from the conserved cysteine through the conserved F or W. Some rows mark clone size as missing; the rest say once, few, many or name a class of expanded clone.

TRBJ2-3	TRBV29-1	NA	CSVEDQTVSGGARWDTQYF
TRBJ2-2	TRBV6-4	medium-sized	CASSDSSRHTGELFF
TRBJ2-1	TRBV15	NA	CATSMGNEQFF
TRBJ2-5	TRBV11-2	NA	CASTQGGGIETQYF
TRBJ2-7	TRBV19	NA	CASSRTSGGYEQYF
TRBJ2-7	TRBV13	NA	CASSLSSGTGGYEQYF
TRBJ1-6	TRBV15	NA	CATSSGRGLGSPLHF
TRBJ2-5	TRBV12-3/TRBV12-4	NA	CASRYLQETQYF
TRBJ2-1	TRBV5-6	NA	CASSLGVREQFF
TRBJ1-1	TRBV7-9	NA	CASSLETRTEAFF
TRBJ2-6	TRBV28	NA	CASSPYSEGYSGANVLTF
TRBJ2-3	TRBV6-5	NA	CASSSAPSDTQYF
TRBJ2-7	TRBV6-2/TRBV6-3	NA	CASSPTSSDYEQYF
TRBJ2-1	TRBV4-3	NA	CASSQDSYNEQFF
TRBJ2-7	TRBV5-6	NA	CASSLGLGEQYF
TRBJ2-2	TRBV28	NA	CASSLLGGTGELFF
TRBJ1-2	TRBV5-6	NA	CASSTGGSYFGYTF
TRBJ2-5	TRBV7-9	NA	CASSFGGSRETQYF
TRBJ1-6	TRBV4-3	NA	CASSHSGQQYSPLHF
TRBJ2-2	TRBV29-1	NA	CSVVSADRGSTGELFF
TRBJ2-7	TRBV29-1	NA	CSVEGGTLNYEQYF
TRBJ1-2	TRBV19	NA	CATLHMGDYGYTF